Here is one T cell receptor (beta chain) with its context. Each CDR3 protein gets one entry after TCRdb re-called the RT-PCR reads with MiXCR. The profile shows 200,000 to 250,000 distinct CDR3 sequences, 38% of them singletons. The CDR3 is made up of 13 amino acids. The V gene lost 3 bases and the J gene lost 5 bases, with 11 bases spanning the gap. Germline values: CDR1 LGHNA, CDR2 YNFKEQ. This specimen comes from a study of patients and donors after allogeneic stem cell transplantation. The sequenced material came from blood, either unsorted or a sorted T cell fraction (not recorded which). The receptor comes from a human donor who was either an allogeneic HSCT recipient or a stem cell or donor lymphocyte infusion donor (not recorded which). It is not recorded whose cells these are; they may come from a transplant donor. The chain employs TRBV4-2 and TRBJ2-7; tentatively, D is TRBD1 (6 bases). For the CDR3, the DNA is TGTGCCAGCAGCCACCCTGGGACAAACGAGCAGTACTTC. This gives the protein CASSHPGTNEQYF.